The sequence of this TCR beta chain was determined in a study of beta chain features in type 1 diabetes. Notes on the study in general: Type 1 diabetes patients had fewer VDJ junction insertions and more deletions. Moderate but significant shortening of TCRB CDR3s was recorded in all four CD4+ subsets from Type 1 diabetes patients.

V was trimmed by 5 bases and J by 7 bases, leaving 15 bases between them. CDR3 length equals 14 residues. CDR1 and CDR2 (germline): LNHNV, YYDKDF (reference sequence). Every bit of the isolated RNA underwent reverse transcription, so sequencing read expressed TCRB transcripts. Libraries were prepared by immunoSEQ multiplex PCR; TCRdb keeps only in-frame clonotypes and omits some of them. The sample lists more than 250,000 clones; around 21% were seen once. A note on this clone: Its target is not known.

Every single donor gave one heparinised blood draw, and these averaged approximately 120 mL. Each of the CD4+ naive, central memory, regulatory and stem cell-like memory populations was sorted via CD45RO/CCR7/CD25/CD127/CD95/CD27. The V gene is TRBV15, the J gene TRBJ1-3; a weak D match, TRBD1 (6 bases). The sequence derives from a middle-aged woman with type 1 diabetes. The specimen was naive CD4+ T cells from blood. Here the CDR3 reads CATSSRRRGNTIYF. The CDR3 coding sequence is TGTGCCACCAGCTCCCGACGTAGGGGGAACACCATATATTTT. The full variable domain, in which reference TRBV15 and TRBJ1-3 provide the parts outside the CDR3, is DAMVIQNPRYQVTQFGKPVTLSCSQTLNHNVMYWYQQKSSQAPKLLFHYYDKDFNNEADTPDNFQSRRPNTSFCFLDIRSPGLGDTAMYLCATSSRRRGNTIYFGEGSWLTVV.